Listed here is a single T cell receptor (beta chain). Its antigen is still unknown. No much larger clone is present one base from it, and per-base qualities are unavailable. Using the deep immunoSEQ assay, TCR CDR3 regions were amplified from genomic DNA by multiplex PCR. Extracted genomic DNA from each cell subset was spread evenly across all wells of several immunoSEQ 96-well plates, with each plate serving as a replicate. For sorted subsets, each replicate PCR was loaded with around 220 ng genomic DNA, equivalent to about 30,000 T cell genomes. Purified libraries were measured with a Qubit 3.0 fluorometer, size-checked on a Bioanalyzer 2100, and measured again with the KAPA Library Quantification kit. Every immunoSEQ 96-well plate was sequenced on a dedicated single-read 150-cycle Illumina NextSeq 550 flow cell. In the authors' own workflow: Because the immunoSEQ output included only junctional sequences and no quality scores, the filtering could not be the same as the filtering used for full-length reads. To assign V/J genes and CDR3, sequences were annotated against IMGT germline references using PyIR, a Python wrapper for IgBLAST v1.9. Any read was removed if the V/J assignment was weak (E-value above 1e-6), the CDR3 was missing, or the read contained stop codons, out-of-frame junctions, or ambiguous translated residues. V3J clonotypes were defined as sequences sharing an identical inferred V gene, J gene, and CDR3 amino acid sequence. Percentage overlap between repertoires was computed as shared unique clonotypes divided by the size of the smaller repertoire. Three approaches were used to assess repertoire richness: RTK rarefaction, the Chao1 estimator, and Recon v2.1 estimates of unobserved clonotypes. For all TCRbeta clonotypes obtained by the gDNA method from a handful of donors, generation probabilities were computed with OLGA. The table comes from immuneACCESS by way of TCRdb, which keeps in-frame sequences with V and J called. Part of the clones is missing from these tables; in studies checked, under half for an unresolved V gene and the rest for unknown reasons. V, J and clone size were drawn from that table, and D and trimming were deduced from the DNA. In all, the sample holds 2 million to 3 million clones, and more than 85% of those were seen once. 0.36% of the sample rests with the top ten.

The donors were healthy, HIV-negative adults with no recently reported acute infections or vaccinations. All donors were Caucasian adults living in Nashville, Tennessee, USA. Magnetic negative selection was used to enrich CD4+ T cells, after which naive cells were positively selected on CD45RA and the negative fraction became the memory subset. Blood was collected by leukapheresis, and PBMCs were isolated by Ficoll-Histopaque density gradient centrifugation and then cryopreserved in liquid nitrogen vapor phase. Analytical flow cytometry was used to check the purity and quantity of every magnetically sorted T cell population. Genomic DNA was isolated from every sorted fraction and measured by UV absorbance on a Nanodrop 2000c. The data belong to a study of shared clonotypes between healthy human individuals (dated by TCRdb to the early 2020s). With respect to the entire study: The cohort included a few men and a couple of women between 18 and 49 years of age. Different laboratories and diverse techniques were used to prepare libraries and sequence TCR repertoires, to increase sequencing depth and limit assay-specific biases. To estimate repertoire size and how much clonotypes are shared between individuals, the study performed deep sequencing of blood TCR repertoires from roughly five healthy adults. For each donor, CD4 naive and CD4 memory were each given three plates, CD8 naive was given two plates, and CD8 memory was given one plate. Each donor's leukapheresis produced roughly between roughly 0.9 and 9 billion PBMCs. On the study overall, not on this receptor specifically: Because the study included only a small number of donors, the genetic and exposure-history diversity represented was limited. Rarefaction of sorted-subset datasets indicated incomplete sequencing despite the large sequencing depth. Pairwise subsampling led to the expectation that sequencing depth would affect the degree of clonotype sharing among donors. Across a handful of donors, approximately 4.9% of naive CD4, roughly 3.3% of naive CD8, about 2.3% of memory CD4, and approximately 0.4% of memory CD8 clonotypes were shared. Sampling was restricted to blood, and TCR repertoires in tissue are likely to differ from TCR repertoires in blood. Larger estimated clonotype richness was generally found for naive subsets than for memory subsets. Higher generation probabilities were observed for clonotypes shared by all four sorted-subset donors than for non-shared clonotypes.

The CDR3 sequence holds 19 residues, the cysteine and phenylalanine included. Of all the DNA, just the CDR3 is kept, 57 bases in frame from base 1. Via the germline V gene (reference sequence), CDR1 is GTSNPN and CDR2 SVGIG. For this chain, trimming is 2 bases at the V end and 5 bases at the J end, and the number of junction bases without a gene match is 24. This TCR derives from a man between 18 and 29 years old in good health. Some clones in this sample may be carry-over from other donors' samples. The sequenced sample consisted of naive CD4+ T cells from PBMCs. In light of the paper, this sample's cell subset or site label describes: CD45RA+ positively selected. This chain joins TRBV30 to TRBJ2-7, with 7 bases matching TRBD2. The CDR3 sequence is CAWSRGLGPLVTGGDEQYF. The DNA reads as follows: TGTGCCTGGAGTCGAGGTTTGGGGCCGTTAGTCACGGGAGGTGACGAGCAGTACTTC.